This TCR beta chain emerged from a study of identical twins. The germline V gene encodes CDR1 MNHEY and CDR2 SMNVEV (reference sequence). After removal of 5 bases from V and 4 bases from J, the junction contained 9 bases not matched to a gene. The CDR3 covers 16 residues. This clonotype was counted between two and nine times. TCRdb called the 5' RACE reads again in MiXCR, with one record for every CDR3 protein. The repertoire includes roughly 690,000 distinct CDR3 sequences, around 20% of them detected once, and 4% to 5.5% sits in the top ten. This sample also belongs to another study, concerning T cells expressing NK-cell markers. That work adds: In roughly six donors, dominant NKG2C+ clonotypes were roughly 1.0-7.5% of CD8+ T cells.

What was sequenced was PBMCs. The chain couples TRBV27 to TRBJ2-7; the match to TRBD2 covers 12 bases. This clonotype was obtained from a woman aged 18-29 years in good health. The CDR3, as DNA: TGTGCCAGCAGTCTGACCCTAGCGGGAGGGCCGTACGAGCAGTACTTC. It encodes CASSLTLAGGPYEQYF.